The 26 T cell receptor beta chains in this list originate from one sample, sequenced in a study of blood T cell repertoires in COVID-19. The protocol was immunoSEQ multiplex PCR, while the TCRdb copy is restricted to in-frame clones and leaves out a portion. This table has about 55,000 clones, roughly 87% appearing once. Material for sequencing was peripheral blood. All receptors derive from a human donor with active COVID-19. The donor label of this sample is uncertain.

Here the CDR3 reads CASSLGGPSPLHF. As DNA, the CDR3 is TGTGCCAGCAGCTTAGGGGGGCCATCACCCCTCCACTTT. The V and J genes are TRBV11-3 and TRBJ1-6; tentatively, D is TRBD1 (6 bases). V lost 1 base to trimming and J lost 10 bases, with 8 bases between them. Germline assignment: CDR1 SGHNT and CDR2 YENEEA. This CDR3 is 13 amino acids long.

The chain employs TRBV6-6 and TRBJ2-1; 14 bases fit TRBD2. The CDR3 has 16 amino acids. CDR1 and CDR2 (germline): MNHNY, SVGAGI (reference sequence). The J segment lost 8 bases and the V segment lost 6 bases, leaving 9 bases of the junction unmatched. CDR3 sequence reads: CASSSGTSGGIYEQFF. CDR3 DNA: TGTGCCAGCAGCTCCGGGACTAGCGGGGGAATTTATGAGCAGTTCTTC.

The chain is built from TRBV19 and TRBJ1-1; no clear D gene. The length of the CDR3 is 14 residues. The germline gives CDR1 LNHDA, CDR2 SQIVND (reference sequence). The ends were cut back, 5 bases at V and 0 bases at J, with 10 bases in the middle. The CDR3 DNA reads as TGTGCCAGTAGTTCCAACAGCATGAACACTGAAGCTTTCTTT. Its protein is CASSSNSMNTEAFF.

V usage is TRBV19 and J usage is TRBJ2-1; 12 positions agree with TRBD1. CDR3 size: 15 residues. CDR1 and CDR2 from the germline V gene are LNHDA and SQIVND (reference sequence). The ends lost 6 bases at V and 8 bases at J; junction bases unmatched: 8. The DNA of the CDR3 is TGTGCCAGTAGAGGGACAGGGGGCTATTCCTATGAGCAGTTCTTC. Its translation is CASRGTGGYSYEQFF.

The chain carries TRBV24-1 and TRBJ2-1; the match to TRBD1 covers 9 bases. The length of the CDR3 is 15 residues. With 3 bases clipped from V and 8 bases from J, the junction kept 7 bases outside the gene matches. Germline-derived CDR1 and CDR2 are KGHDR and SFDVKD. CDR3 in amino acids: CATSDPGQGFHEQFF. The DNA of the CDR3 is TGTGCCACCAGTGATCCGGGACAGGGATTCCATGAGCAGTTCTTC.

The rearrangement uses TRBV6-1 and TRBJ1-2, with 12 bases lining up with TRBD1. Germline assignment: CDR1 MNHNS and CDR2 SASEGT. With 1 base clipped from V and 8 bases from J, the junction kept 8 bases outside the gene matches. The CDR3 spans 16 residues. Written as DNA, the CDR3 is TGTGCCAGCAGTGAAGTCGGGACAGGGGGCGGGGAAGGCTACACCTTC. This encodes CASSEVGTGGGEGYTF.

The chain has TRBV5-8 and TRBJ2-3; 8 positions match TRBD1. CDR1 is SGHTS, CDR2 YDEGEE, per germline. The CDR3 length is 15 residues. V trimming: 4 bases; J trimming: 4 bases; junction bases outside the gene matches: 8. CDR3: CASSGRQGSADTQYF. DNA for the CDR3: TGTGCCAGCAGCGGAAGACAGGGGTCTGCAGATACGCAGTATTTT.

As for this clone: Germline and junction disagree at one end, which may indicate a read error. CDR3 sequence (DNA): TGTGCCAGCAGCCGGACTAGCGGGTCCTCCAATGAGCAGTTCTTC. It codes for CASSRTSGSSNEQFF. This sequence joins TRBV7-3 and TRBJ2-1; 11 bases fit TRBD2. The CDR3 consists of 15 residues. From germline, CDR1 is SGHTA and CDR2 FQGTGA.

The rearrangement links TRBV7-2 to TRBJ2-4, with TRBD2 identical over 11 bases. Germline V gene data show CDR1 as SGHTA and CDR2 as FQGNSA. The length of the CDR3 is 16 residues. J was trimmed by 3 bases and V by 1 base; bases with no gene match: 2. The CDR3 sequence is CASSLDLAGGKNIQYF. The CDR3 nucleotides read TGTGCCAGCAGCTTAGATCTAGCGGGGGGCAAAAACATTCAGTACTTC.

A single count supports this clone. V and J are TRBV9 and TRBJ1-2; 9 bases fit TRBD1. The V gene end was trimmed by 4 bases and the J gene end by 4 bases; junction bases not matched to a gene: 11. This CDR3 has 16 amino acids. Looked up from germline, CDR1 is SGDLS and CDR2 is YYNGEE. The CDR3 region has the DNA TGTGCCAGCAGCACCCACCCGGGACAGGGTTCCTATGGCTACACCTTC. Translating gives CASSTHPGQGSYGYTF. Based on the CDR3 plus reference TRBV9 and TRBJ1-2, the full variable domain is DSGVTQTPKHLITATGQRVTLRCSPRSGDLSVYWYQQSLDQGLQFLIQYYNGEERAKGNILERFSAQQFPDLHSELNLSSLELGDSALYFCASSTHPGQGSYGYTFGSGTRLTVV.

This clone is a singleton in its sample. The CDR3 is CASSLAGLAGAYNEQFF. CDR3 coding DNA: TGTGCCAGCAGCTTGGCGGGACTAGCGGGGGCCTACAATGAGCAGTTCTTC. V and J are TRBV5-6 and TRBJ2-1; 14 bases are shared with TRBD2. This CDR3 is built from 17 residues. CDR1 SGHDT and CDR2 YYEEEE come from the germline V gene. The junction had 1 base not matched to a gene; V was cut back by 0 bases and J by 2 bases.

The CDR3 here is CASSLDSSGIGGGYTF. The CDR3 region has the DNA TGTGCCAGCAGCTTAGATTCGTCAGGGATCGGGGGAGGCTACACCTTC. This chain connects TRBV7-2 to TRBJ1-2; a weak D match, TRBD1 (5 bases). CDR3 length: 16 residues. Trimming shortened V by 1 base and J by 8 bases, and 20 bases separated the two germline ends. The germline gives CDR1 SGHTA, CDR2 FQGNSA.

This sequence joins TRBV5-1 and TRBJ2-3; D is undetermined. Trimming left V 4 bases short and J 6 bases short, with 15 bases between. From germline, CDR1 is SGHRS and CDR2 YFSETQ. The CDR3 totals 14 residues. CDR3 in DNA: TGCGCCAGCAGCCGTCGACTGCCCGGGGATACGCAGTATTTT. Protein: CASSRRLPGDTQYF.

This clone was observed a single time. CDR3 amino acids: CASSLGGAGFNEKLFF. As DNA, the CDR3 is TGTGCCAGCAGCCTAGGGGGCGCAGGGTTTAATGAAAAACTGTTTTTT. This rearrangement joins TRBV7-2 to TRBJ1-4; 7 bases match TRBD1. V dropped 5 bases and J dropped 4; count of bases not matched to a gene: 10. This CDR3 contains 16 residues. Germline lookup yields CDR1 SGHTA and CDR2 FQGNSA.

V is TRBV10-3 and J is TRBJ2-7, with 10 nucleotides matching TRBD1. The CDR3 runs 14 residues. Germline CDR1 reads ENHRY; CDR2 reads SYGVKD. The junction had 7 bases not matched to a gene; V was cut back by 8 bases and J by 3 bases. The CDR3 is CAIGRTGGNYEQYF. The CDR3 DNA reads as TGTGCCATCGGTCGGACAGGGGGAAACTACGAGCAGTACTTC.

This clone came up once. V and J are TRBV27 and TRBJ2-1, with TRBD1 identical over 9 bases. The CDR3 length is 16 residues. The germline V gene has CDR1 MNHEY and CDR2 SMNVEV (reference sequence). Germline trimming cut 6 bases from V and 3 bases from J; bases unmatched to any gene: 9. The CDR3 bases are TGTGCCAGCAGGGGGACGGGACAGGGATACTACAATGAGCAGTTCTTC. Translated, it gives CASRGTGQGYYNEQFF.

This clone was recorded once. This chain uses TRBV5-1 with TRBJ2-5; weak D call: TRBD2 (6 bases). Germline V gene lookup returns CDR1 SGHRS and CDR2 YFSETQ. The ends were cut back, 2 bases at V and 7 bases at J, with 21 bases in the middle. The CDR3 is 16 amino acids. The CDR3 DNA sequence: TGCGCCAGCAGCTTTGACGCGGGGCGGCCGTTGGGGACCCAGTACTTC. It yields the protein CASSFDAGRPLGTQYF.

CDR3 in DNA: TGCAGCGTTGAAAGGGTTAGGACAGCCGGGTGGGGGAACACTGAAGCTTTCTTT. This translates into CSVERVRTAGWGNTEAFF. This chain joins TRBV29-1 and TRBJ1-1, with D possibly matching TRBD1 (6 bases). V gave up 2 bases and J gave up 1 base, with 23 bases separating them. Looked up from germline, CDR1 is SQVTM and CDR2 is ANQGSEA. This CDR3 is built from 18 residues.

The V gene is TRBV3-1 (or the pseudogene TRBV3-2), the J gene TRBJ2-2; 14 positions agree with TRBD2. Germline V gene sequence: CDR1 LGHDT, CDR2 YNNKEL (reference sequence). The CDR3 has 20 amino acids. J gave up 1 base and V 2 bases, and 9 bases lay outside the gene matches. CDR3 sequence reads: CASSQPAGTSGGRNTGELFF. The CDR3 DNA sequence: TGTGCCAGCAGCCAACCTGCGGGGACTAGCGGGGGACGGAACACCGGGGAGCTGTTTTTT.

V is TRBV7-3 and J is TRBJ2-1, with D unclear. The germline V gene has CDR1 SGHTA and CDR2 FQGTGA. The CDR3 contains 16 residues. The V end lost 5 bases, the J end lost 7 bases, and 21 bases lay between the germline ends. The CDR3 sequence is CASSGRLVGLENEQFF. The CDR3 nucleotides read TGTGCCAGCAGCGGAAGGCTCGTCGGCCTAGAGAATGAGCAGTTCTTC.

The chain links TRBV5-5 to TRBJ1-2; 7 nucleotides line up with TRBD1. V shed 5 bases, J shed 4 bases, and the junction held 14 bases outside the gene matches. Germline V gene lookup returns CDR1 SGHKS and CDR2 YYEKEE (reference sequence). The CDR3 has 16 residues. The CDR3: CASRMGPGDRVYGYTF. The DNA of the CDR3 is TGTGCCAGCAGAATGGGCCCCGGGGACAGAGTCTATGGCTACACCTTC.

The chain links TRBV5-1 to TRBJ1-4; D remains unclear. Looked up from germline, CDR1 is SGHRS and CDR2 is YFSETQ. Trimming removed 5 bases from V and 6 bases from J, with 11 bases in between. CDR3 length: 13 amino acids. The CDR3 sequence: CASSRLMDEKLFF. CDR3 bases: TGCGCCAGCAGTCGACTTATGGATGAAAAACTGTTTTTT.

This chain uses TRBV12-3 or TRBV12-4 with TRBJ2-7; D ambiguous. V lost 4 bases, J lost 2 bases, and 9 bases lay in between. The CDR3 runs 13 residues. This chain's CDR3 is CASSSQNTYEQYF. The DNA of the CDR3 is TGTGCCAGCAGTTCCCAGAACACCTACGAGCAGTACTTC.

Written as DNA, the CDR3 is TGTGCCAGCGGGACGGAGGGATACAATGAGCAGTTCTTC. As protein: CASGTEGYNEQFF. This chain links TRBV7-3 with TRBJ2-1; TRBD2 might be the D (6 bases). The ends were cut back, 8 bases at V and 4 bases at J, with 12 bases in the middle. Germline V CDR1 and CDR2: SGHTA, FQGTGA. This CDR3 is built from 13 residues. The full variable domain, rest sourced from reference TRBV7-3 and TRBJ2-1, is GAGVSQTPSNKVTEKGKYVELRCDPISGHTALYWYRQSLGQGPEFLIYFQGTGAADDSGLPNDRFFAVRPEGSVSTLKIQRTERGDSAVYLCASGTEGYNEQFFGPGTRLTVL.

The chain links TRBV6-5 to TRBJ1-6, with 7 bases identical to TRBD1. The trim removed 7 bases at V and 6 bases at J, leaving 6 bases unmatched. The CDR3 is made up of 14 amino acids. Germline V gene sequence: CDR1 MNHEY, CDR2 SVGAGI. The CDR3 protein is CASTLTGVNSPLHF. In DNA, the CDR3 is TGTGCCAGCACCCTAACAGGGGTTAATTCACCCCTCCACTTT.

The gene calls are TRBV6-2 or TRBV6-3 and TRBJ2-1; 9 nucleotides line up with TRBD2. V lost 0 bases to trimming and J lost 7 bases; unmatched junction nucleotides: 4. There are 15 residues in the CDR3. Germline assignment: CDR1 MNHEY and CDR2 SVGEGT. This chain's CDR3 is CASSYSRGGLNEQFF. CDR3 nucleotides: TGTGCCAGCAGTTACTCGCGGGGGGGGCTAAATGAGCAGTTCTTC.